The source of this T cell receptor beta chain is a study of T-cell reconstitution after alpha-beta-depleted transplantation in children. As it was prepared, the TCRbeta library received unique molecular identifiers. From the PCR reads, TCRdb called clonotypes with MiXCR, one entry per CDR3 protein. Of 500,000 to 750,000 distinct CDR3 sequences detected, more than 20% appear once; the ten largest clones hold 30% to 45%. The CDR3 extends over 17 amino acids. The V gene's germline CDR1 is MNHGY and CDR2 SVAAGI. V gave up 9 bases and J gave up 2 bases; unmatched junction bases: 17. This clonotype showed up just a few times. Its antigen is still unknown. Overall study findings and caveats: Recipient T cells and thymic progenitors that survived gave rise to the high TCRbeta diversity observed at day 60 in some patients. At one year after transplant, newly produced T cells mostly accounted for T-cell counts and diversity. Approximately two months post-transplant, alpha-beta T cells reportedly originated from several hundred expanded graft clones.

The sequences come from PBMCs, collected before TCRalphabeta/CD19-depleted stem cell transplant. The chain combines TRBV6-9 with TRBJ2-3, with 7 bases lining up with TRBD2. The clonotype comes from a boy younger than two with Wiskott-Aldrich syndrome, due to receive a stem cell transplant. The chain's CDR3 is CARSRSVVAGNTDTQYF. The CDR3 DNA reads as TGTGCCAGATCACGTTCGGTGGTAGCGGGCAACACAGATACGCAGTATTTT.